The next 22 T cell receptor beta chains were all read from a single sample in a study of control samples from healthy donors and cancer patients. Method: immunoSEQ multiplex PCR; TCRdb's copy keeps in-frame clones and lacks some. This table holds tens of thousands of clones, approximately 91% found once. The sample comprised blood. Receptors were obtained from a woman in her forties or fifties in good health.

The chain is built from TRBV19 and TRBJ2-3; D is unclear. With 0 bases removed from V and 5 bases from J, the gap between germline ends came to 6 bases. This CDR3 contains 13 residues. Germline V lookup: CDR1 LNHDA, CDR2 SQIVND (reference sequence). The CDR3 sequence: CASSIDIRDTQYF. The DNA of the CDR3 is TGTGCCAGTAGTATAGATATCAGAGATACGCAGTATTTT.

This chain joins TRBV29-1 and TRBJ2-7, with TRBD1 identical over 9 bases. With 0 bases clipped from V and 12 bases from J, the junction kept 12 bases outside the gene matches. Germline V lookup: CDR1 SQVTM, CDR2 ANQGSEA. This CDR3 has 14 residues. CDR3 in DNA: TGCAGCGTTGAAGATCCTGGGACAGGGCTTTGGAGGTACTTC. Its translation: CSVEDPGTGLWRYF.

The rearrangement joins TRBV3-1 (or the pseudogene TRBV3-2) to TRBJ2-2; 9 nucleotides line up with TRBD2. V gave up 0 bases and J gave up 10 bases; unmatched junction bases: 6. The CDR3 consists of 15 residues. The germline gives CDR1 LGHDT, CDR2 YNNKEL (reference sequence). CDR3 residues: CASSQEGGGGQELFF. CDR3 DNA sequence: TGTGCCAGCAGCCAAGAGGGCGGGGGGGGGCAGGAGCTGTTTTTT.

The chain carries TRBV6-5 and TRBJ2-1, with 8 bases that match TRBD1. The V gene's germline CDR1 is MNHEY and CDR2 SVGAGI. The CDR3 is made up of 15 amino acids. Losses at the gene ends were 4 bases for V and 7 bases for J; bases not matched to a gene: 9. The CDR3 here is CASSSTGQGKNEQFF. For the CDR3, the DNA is TGTGCCAGCAGTTCCACAGGACAGGGAAAAAATGAGCAGTTCTTC.

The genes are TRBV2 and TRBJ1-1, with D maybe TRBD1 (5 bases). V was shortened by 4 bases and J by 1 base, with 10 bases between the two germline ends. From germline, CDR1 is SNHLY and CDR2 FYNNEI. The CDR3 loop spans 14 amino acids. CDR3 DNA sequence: TGTGCCAGCAGTGTCAGGGACCAGAACACTGAAGCTTTCTTT. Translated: CASSVRDQNTEAFF.

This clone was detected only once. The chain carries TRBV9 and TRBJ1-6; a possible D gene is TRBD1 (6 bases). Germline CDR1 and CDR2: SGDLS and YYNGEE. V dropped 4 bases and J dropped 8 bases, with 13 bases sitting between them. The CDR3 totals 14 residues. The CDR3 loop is CASSWGQRDSPLHF. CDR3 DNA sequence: TGTGCCAGCAGCTGGGGGCAGCGAGATTCACCCCTCCACTTT.

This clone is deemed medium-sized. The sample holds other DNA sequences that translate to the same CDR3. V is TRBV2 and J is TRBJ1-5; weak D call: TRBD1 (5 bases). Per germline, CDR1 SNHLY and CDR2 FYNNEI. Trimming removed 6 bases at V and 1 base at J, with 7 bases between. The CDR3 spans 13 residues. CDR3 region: CASRGDSNQPQHF. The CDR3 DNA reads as TGTGCCAGCAGAGGGGACAGCAATCAGCCCCAGCATTTT.

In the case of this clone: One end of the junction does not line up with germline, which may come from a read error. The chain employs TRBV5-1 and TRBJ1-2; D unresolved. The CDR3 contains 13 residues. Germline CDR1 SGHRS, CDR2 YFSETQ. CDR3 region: CTSSSEGGDGYTF. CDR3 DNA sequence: TGCACCAGCAGCTCCGAGGGAGGTGATGGCTACACCTTC. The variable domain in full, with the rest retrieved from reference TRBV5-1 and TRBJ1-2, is KAGVTQTPRYLIKTRGQQVTLSCSPISGHRSVSWYQQTPGQGLQFLFEYFSETQRNKGNFPGRFSGRQFSNSRSEMNVSTLELGDSALYLCTSSSEGGDGYTFGSGTRLTVV.

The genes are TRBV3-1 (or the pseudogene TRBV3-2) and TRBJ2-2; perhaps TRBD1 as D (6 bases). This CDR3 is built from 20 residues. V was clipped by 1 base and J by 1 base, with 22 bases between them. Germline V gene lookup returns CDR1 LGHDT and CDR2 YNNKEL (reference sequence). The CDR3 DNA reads TGTGCCAGCAGCCAAGTTGCGTGGGGCCCCGGGACAAAGAACACCGGGGAGCTGTTTTTT. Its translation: CASSQVAWGPGTKNTGELFF.

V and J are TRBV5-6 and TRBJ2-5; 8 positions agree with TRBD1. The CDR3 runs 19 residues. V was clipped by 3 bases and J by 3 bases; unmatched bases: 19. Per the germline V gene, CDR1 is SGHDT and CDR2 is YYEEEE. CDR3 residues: CASSSGQEFFFRTKETQYF. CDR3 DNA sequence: TGTGCCAGCAGCTCGGGACAGGAATTTTTTTTCCGGACGAAAGAGACCCAGTACTTC.

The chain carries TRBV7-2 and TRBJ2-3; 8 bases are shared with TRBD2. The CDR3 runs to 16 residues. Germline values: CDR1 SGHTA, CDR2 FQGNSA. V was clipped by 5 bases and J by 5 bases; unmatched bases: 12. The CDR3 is CASSPDGTRRGDTQYF. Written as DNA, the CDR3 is TGTGCCAGCAGCCCAGACGGGACTAGGAGGGGAGATACGCAGTATTTT.

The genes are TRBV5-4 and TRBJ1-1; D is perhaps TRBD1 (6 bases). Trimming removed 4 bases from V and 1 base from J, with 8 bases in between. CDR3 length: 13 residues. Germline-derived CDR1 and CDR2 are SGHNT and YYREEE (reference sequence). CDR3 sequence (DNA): TGTGCCAGCAGCCAGGGACAGAACACTGAAGCTTTCTTT. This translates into CASSQGQNTEAFF.

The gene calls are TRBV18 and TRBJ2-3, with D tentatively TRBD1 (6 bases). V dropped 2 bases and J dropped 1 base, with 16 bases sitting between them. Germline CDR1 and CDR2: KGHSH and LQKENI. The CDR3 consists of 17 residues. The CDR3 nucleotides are TGTGCCAGCTCACCAGGTCTTCGGGACAAAGGCACAGATACGCAGTATTTT. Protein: CASSPGLRDKGTDTQYF.

The CDR3 DNA sequence: TGTGCCAGCAGTGCCTCACAGGGTTCGGGAAAACTGTTTTTT. Translated, it gives CASSASQGSGKLFF. The chain links TRBV6-2 or TRBV6-3 to TRBJ1-4; D is perhaps TRBD1 (6 bases). The V gene lost 5 bases and the J gene lost 10 bases, with 17 bases spanning the gap. Germline CDR1 is MNHEY and CDR2 is SVGEGT. This CDR3 spans 14 amino acids.

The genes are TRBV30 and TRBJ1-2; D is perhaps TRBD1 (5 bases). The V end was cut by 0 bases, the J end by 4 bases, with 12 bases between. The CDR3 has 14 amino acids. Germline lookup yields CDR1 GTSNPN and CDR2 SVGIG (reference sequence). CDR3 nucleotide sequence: TGTGCCTGGAGTGTGGGTTCGGGGGGCTATGGCTACACCTTC. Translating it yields CAWSVGSGGYGYTF.

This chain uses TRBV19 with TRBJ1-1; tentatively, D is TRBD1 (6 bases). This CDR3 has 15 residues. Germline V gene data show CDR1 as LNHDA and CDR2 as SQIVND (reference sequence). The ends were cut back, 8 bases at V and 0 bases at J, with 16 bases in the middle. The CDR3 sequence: CASSRQETLNTEAFF. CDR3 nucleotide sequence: TGTGCCAGTTCGCGACAGGAGACCTTGAACACTGAAGCTTTCTTT.

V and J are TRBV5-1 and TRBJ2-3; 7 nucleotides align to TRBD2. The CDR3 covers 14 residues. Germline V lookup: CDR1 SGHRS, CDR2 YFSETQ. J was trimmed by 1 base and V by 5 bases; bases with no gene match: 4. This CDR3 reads CASRSGDRTDTQYF. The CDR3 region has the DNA TGCGCCAGCAGAAGCGGGGACCGCACAGATACGCAGTATTTT.

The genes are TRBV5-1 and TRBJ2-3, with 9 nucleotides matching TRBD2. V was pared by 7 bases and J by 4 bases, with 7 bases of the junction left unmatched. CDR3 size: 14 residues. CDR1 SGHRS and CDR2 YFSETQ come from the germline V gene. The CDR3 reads CASGGGGAPDTQYF. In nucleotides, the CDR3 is TGCGCCAGCGGTGGCGGGGGGGCCCCAGATACGCAGTATTTT.

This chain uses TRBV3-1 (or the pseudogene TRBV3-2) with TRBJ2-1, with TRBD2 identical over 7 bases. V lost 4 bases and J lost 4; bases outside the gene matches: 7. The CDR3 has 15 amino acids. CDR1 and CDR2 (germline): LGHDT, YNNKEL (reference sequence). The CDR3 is CASSRDMGLYNEQFF. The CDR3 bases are TGTGCCAGCAGCCGAGACATGGGACTATACAATGAGCAGTTCTTC.

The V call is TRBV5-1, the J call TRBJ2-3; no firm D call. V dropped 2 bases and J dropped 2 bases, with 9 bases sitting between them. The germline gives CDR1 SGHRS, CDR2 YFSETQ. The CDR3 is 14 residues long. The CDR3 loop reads CASSFGLDTDTQYF. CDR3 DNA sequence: TGCGCCAGCAGCTTCGGGTTAGACACAGATACGCAGTATTTT.

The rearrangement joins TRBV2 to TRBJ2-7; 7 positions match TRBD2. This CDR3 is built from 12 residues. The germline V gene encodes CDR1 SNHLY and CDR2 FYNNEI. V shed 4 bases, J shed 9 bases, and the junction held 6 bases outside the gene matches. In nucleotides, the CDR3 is TGTGCCAGCAGTGTCGGGGGGACCGGGCAGTACTTC. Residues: CASSVGGTGQYF.

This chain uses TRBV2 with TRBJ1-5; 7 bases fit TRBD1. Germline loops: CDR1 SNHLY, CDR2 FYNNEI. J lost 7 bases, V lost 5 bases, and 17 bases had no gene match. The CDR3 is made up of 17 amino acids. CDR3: CASSHDREGDLWQPQHF. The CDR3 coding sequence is TGTGCCAGCAGTCATGACAGGGAAGGGGATTTGTGGCAGCCCCAGCATTTT.